This T cell receptor beta chain emerged from a study of early T cells in non-severe SARS-CoV-2 infection. Overall study: Sequenced material consisted of bulk RNA (from unsorted whole blood), and chains were unpaired.

V gave up 5 bases and J gave up 6 bases, with 14 bases separating them. The CDR3 extends over 14 amino acids. CDR1 and CDR2 (germline): MNHEY, SMNVEV (reference sequence). Whole-study results and caveats: Sequences matched to VDJdb favored anti-spike CD8 responses, while private and CD4 specificities were missed.

This clonotype has at least ten counts. The antigen remains unidentified. Attachment of unique molecular identifiers was made to individual cDNA molecules. TCRdb itself ran the 5' RACE reads through MiXCR, one entry per CDR3 protein. The table records about 60,000 distinct CDR3 sequences, over 5% of them present only once. Sequenced: whole blood. This TCR came from an adult who was a healthcare worker with PCR-confirmed SARS-CoV-2 infection or an uninfected control (not recorded which). The rearrangement links TRBV27 to TRBJ1-5; tentative D call: TRBD1 (5 bases). The CDR3 region has the DNA TGTGCCAGCAGTCCCCAGGGTGGTGGTCAGCCCCAGCATTTT. Translated, it gives CASSPQGGGQPQHF.